This T cell receptor beta chain derives from a study of T cells after posttransplantation cyclophosphamide. The table lists this clone with a few counts. Clones were sequenced by immunoSEQ multiplex PCR, and TCRdb holds only the in-frame ones, with some missing. The data contain some 2,900 clones, 62% of them seen just once; the ten biggest clones take up roughly 14%. Cyclophosphamide on days +3 and +4 followed busulfan-fludarabine conditioning and a marrow graft. This CDR3 contains 18 residues. Per germline, CDR1 SGHRS and CDR2 YFSETQ. Losses at the gene ends were 4 bases for V and 2 bases for J; bases not matched to a gene: 7.

The sample here was PBMCs, taken 30 days after allogeneic stem cell transplant with posttransplant cyclophosphamide. The clonotype originates from a male patient between 60 and 69 years old who received an allogeneic stem cell transplant from a related donor and was CMV-positive. Part of the T cells may come from the graft donor. V usage is TRBV5-1 and J usage is TRBJ2-2, with 14 bases aligning to TRBD2. The CDR3 DNA sequence: TGCGCCAGCAGCATAGGGACTAGCGGGAGAACAAACACCGGGGAGCTGTTTTTT. The encoded protein is CASSIGTSGRTNTGELFF. Together with reference TRBV5-1 and TRBJ2-2, the CDR3 gives the full variable domain: KAGVTQTPRYLIKTRGQQVTLSCSPISGHRSVSWYQQTPGQGLQFLFEYFSETQRNKGNFPGRFSGRQFSNSRSEMNVSTLELGDSALYLCASSIGTSGRTNTGELFFGEGSRLTVL.